The clone carrying this T cell receptor (beta chain) was observed a handful of times. Its antigen is currently unknown. The CDR3 covers 12 residues. The V gene's germline CDR1 is MDHEN and CDR2 SYDVKM. V lost 2 bases, J lost 0 bases, and 1 base lay in between. Mismatch repair deficiency was confirmed in all patients, by PCR or immunohistochemistry. A few pembrolizumab responders had their TCRs sequenced. The data were taken from a study of PD-1 blockade in mismatch repair-deficient tumors. The overall study: Patients had approximately 13 mismatch repair-deficient cancer types, all previously treated and progressing.

Sequencing used immunoSEQ multiplex PCR; TCRdb keeps in-frame clones, though not all of them. Here the sample spans some 51,000 clones, 81% being singletons. Study conclusions and caveats: Tumor-resident clones, often undetectable pretreatment in blood, expanded then contracted after pembrolizumab.

The receptor was derived from an adult with mismatch repair-deficient cancer. The rearrangement links TRBV28 to TRBJ2-5; no clear D gene. The source was peripheral blood, collected roughly 19 weeks after starting pembrolizumab. Here the CDR3 reads CASSLDQETQYF. DNA for the CDR3: TGTGCCAGCAGTTTAGACCAAGAGACCCAGTACTTC.